This TCR beta chain was sequenced during a study of cytomegalovirus exposure and HLA in healthy donors. The germline V gene has CDR1 SGHRS and CDR2 YFSETQ. The V end was cut by 0 bases, the J end by 3 bases, with 3 bases between. This CDR3 is 13 amino acids long. The PCR contained 60 Vbeta and 13 Jbeta primers. This table comes from immunoSEQ multiplex PCR, and its TCRdb copy is limited to in-frame clones, with some not included. In the table there are some 130,000 clones, 79% of which are singletons. The sample was PBMCs. This rearrangement joins TRBV5-1 to TRBJ2-2; no definite D call. The origin of this receptor is a man aged 18 to 29 in good health and CMV-seronegative. The CDR3, as DNA: TGCGCCAGCAGCTTGGCAGACACCGGGGAGCTGTTTTTT. Its translation: CASSLADTGELFF.